This TCR beta chain was captured by sequencing in a study of ipilimumab plus nivolumab after autologous stem cell transplantation. Across the whole study: Typical patient got 5 or 6 ipilimumab doses and about eight nivolumab doses (median). The DLBCL group included primary refractory and relapsed cases. General study results and limits: TCR repertoire, Treg phenotype and gut microbiota reportedly support more study of this approach.

CDR1 is SGHRS and CDR2 is YFSETQ in the germline V gene. Trimming pared 3 bases from V and 3 bases from J, leaving 7 bases between. The CDR3 has 13 amino acids. TCRdb's copy holds only in-frame clones and misses some; the assay was immunoSEQ multiplex PCR. The sample has roughly 86,000 clones; under 85% are singletons. Notes on this clone: Its target is not known.

The chain links TRBV5-1 to TRBJ2-1; tentatively, D is TRBD2 (6 bases). This specimen was PBMCs, taken in a trial of ipilimumab plus nivolumab as post-transplant consolidation. The sequence derives from a male donor with diffuse large B-cell lymphoma. This CDR3 is CASSSGGYNEQFF. The CDR3 bases are TGCGCCAGCAGCTCCGGGGGCTACAATGAGCAGTTCTTC. Based on the CDR3 plus reference TRBV5-1 and TRBJ2-1, the full variable domain is KAGVTQTPRYLIKTRGQQVTLSCSPISGHRSVSWYQQTPGQGLQFLFEYFSETQRNKGNFPGRFSGRQFSNSRSEMNVSTLELGDSALYLCASSSGGYNEQFFGPGTRLTVL.